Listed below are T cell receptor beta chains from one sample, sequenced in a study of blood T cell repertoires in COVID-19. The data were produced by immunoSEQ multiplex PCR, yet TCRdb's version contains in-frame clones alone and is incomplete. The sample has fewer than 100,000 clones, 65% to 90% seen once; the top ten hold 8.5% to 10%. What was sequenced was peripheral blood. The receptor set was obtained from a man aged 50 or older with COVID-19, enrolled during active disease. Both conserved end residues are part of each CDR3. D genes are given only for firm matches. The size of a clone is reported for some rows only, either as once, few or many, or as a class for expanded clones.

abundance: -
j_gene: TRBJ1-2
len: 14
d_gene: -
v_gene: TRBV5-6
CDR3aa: CASSLPRGWSGYTF
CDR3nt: TGTGCCAGCAGCTTGCCTAGGGGGTGGAGTGGCTACACCTTC

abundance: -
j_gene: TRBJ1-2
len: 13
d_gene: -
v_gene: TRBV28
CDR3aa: CASSSRPGEGYTF
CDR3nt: TGTGCCAGCAGTTCAAGGCCAGGGGAAGGCTACACCTTC

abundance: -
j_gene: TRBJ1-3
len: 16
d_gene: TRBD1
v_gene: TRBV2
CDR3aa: CASSRQGVGSGNTIYF
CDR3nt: TGTGCCAGCAGTAGACAGGGGGTTGGATCTGGAAACACCATATATTTT

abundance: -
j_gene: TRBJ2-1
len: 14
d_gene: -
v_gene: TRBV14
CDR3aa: CASSHTSGPNEQFF
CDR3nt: TGTGCCAGCAGCCATACGAGCGGGCCAAATGAGCAGTTCTTC

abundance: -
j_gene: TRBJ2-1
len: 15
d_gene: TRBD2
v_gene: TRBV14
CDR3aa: CASSFAGGPYNEQFF
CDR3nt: TGTGCCAGCAGTTTTGCGGGAGGGCCCTACAATGAGCAGTTCTTC

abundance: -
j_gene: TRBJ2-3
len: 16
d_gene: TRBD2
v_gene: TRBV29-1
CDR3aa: CSAGNVLAASTDTQYF
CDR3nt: TGCAGCGCCGGAAATGTGCTAGCGGCTAGCACAGATACGCAGTATTTT

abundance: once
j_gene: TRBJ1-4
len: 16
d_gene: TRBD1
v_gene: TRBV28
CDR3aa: CASFRSGGTGNEKLFF
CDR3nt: TGTGCCAGCTTCCGGTCAGGGGGGACAGGGAACGAAAAACTGTTTTTT

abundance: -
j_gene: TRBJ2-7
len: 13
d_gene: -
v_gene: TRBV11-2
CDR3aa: CASSSAPSYEQYF
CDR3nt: TGTGCCAGCAGCTCCGCGCCCTCTTACGAGCAGTACTTC

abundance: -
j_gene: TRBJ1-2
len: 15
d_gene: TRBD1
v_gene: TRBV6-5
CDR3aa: CASSLGQGSWYGYTF
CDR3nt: TGTGCCAGCAGTTTGGGACAGGGTTCTTGGTATGGCTACACCTTC

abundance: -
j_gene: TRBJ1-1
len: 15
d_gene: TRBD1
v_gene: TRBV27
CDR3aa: CASSQQGARDTEAFF
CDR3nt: TGTGCCAGCAGTCAACAGGGGGCGAGGGACACTGAAGCTTTCTTT

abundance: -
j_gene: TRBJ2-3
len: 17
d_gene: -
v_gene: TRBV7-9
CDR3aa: CASSSYRDSRGTDTQYF
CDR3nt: TGTGCCAGCAGCTCCTACCGGGACTCCCGTGGGACAGATACGCAGTATTTT

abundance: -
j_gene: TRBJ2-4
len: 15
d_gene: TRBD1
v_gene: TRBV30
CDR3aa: CAWSPQGQAKNIQYF
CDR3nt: TGTGCCTGGAGTCCCCAGGGACAGGCGAAAAACATTCAGTACTTC

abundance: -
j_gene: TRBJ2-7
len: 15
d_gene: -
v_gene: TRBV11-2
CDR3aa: CASSLGGARTYEQYF
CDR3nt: TGTGCCAGCAGCTTAGGCGGGGCAAGGACCTACGAGCAGTACTTC

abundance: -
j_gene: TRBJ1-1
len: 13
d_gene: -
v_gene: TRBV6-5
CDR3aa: CASSPIEGAEAFF
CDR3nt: TGTGCCAGCAGTCCGATCGAAGGGGCTGAAGCTTTCTTT

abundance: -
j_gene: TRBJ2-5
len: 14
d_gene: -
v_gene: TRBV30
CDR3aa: CAWSAWGRQETQYF
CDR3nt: TGTGCCTGGAGTGCCTGGGGCCGCCAAGAGACCCAGTACTTC

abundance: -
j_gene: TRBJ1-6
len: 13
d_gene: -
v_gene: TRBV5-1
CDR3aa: CASSLAGRSPLHF
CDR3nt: TGCGCCAGCAGCTTGGCAGGCCGCTCACCCCTCCACTTT

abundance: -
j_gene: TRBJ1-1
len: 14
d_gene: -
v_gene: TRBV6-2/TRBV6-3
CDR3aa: CASSYLRGNTEAFF
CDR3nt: TGTGCCAGCAGTTACCTCAGGGGGAACACTGAAGCTTTCTTT

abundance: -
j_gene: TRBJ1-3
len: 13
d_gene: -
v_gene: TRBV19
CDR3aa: CATRQASGNTIYF
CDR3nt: TGTGCCACGAGACAGGCCTCTGGAAACACCATATATTTT

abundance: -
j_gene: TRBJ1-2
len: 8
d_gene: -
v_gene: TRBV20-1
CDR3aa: CSIYGYTF
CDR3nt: TGCAGTATATATGGCTACACCTTC

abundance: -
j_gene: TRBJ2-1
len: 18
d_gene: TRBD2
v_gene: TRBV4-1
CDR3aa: CASSQDLETSGSYNEQFF
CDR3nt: TGCGCCAGCAGCCAAGATTTAGAGACTAGCGGCTCCTACAATGAGCAGTTCTTC